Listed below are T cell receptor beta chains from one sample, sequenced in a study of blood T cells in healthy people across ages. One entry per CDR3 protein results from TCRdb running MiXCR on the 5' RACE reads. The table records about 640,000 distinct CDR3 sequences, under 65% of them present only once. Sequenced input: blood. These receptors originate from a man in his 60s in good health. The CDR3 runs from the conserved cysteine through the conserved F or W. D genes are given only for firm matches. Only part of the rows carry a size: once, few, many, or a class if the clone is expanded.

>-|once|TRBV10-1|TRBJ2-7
CASSESQGGSYEQYF
TGCGCCAGCAGTGAGTCCCAGGGTGGAAGCTACGAGCAGTACTTC
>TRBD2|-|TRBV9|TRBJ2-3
CASSALAGSHTYTQYF
TGTGCCAGCAGCGCACTAGCGGGTTCCCACACTTATACGCAGTATTTT
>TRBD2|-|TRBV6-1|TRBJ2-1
CASGGLAGRYNEQFF
TGTGCCAGCGGAGGACTAGCGGGGCGGTACAATGAGCAGTTCTTC
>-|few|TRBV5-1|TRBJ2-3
CASTFSGSVDTQYF
TGCGCCAGCACGTTCAGCGGATCGGTAGATACGCAGTATTTT
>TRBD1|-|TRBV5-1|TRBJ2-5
CVSSPQGQGQETQYF
TGCGTCAGCAGCCCGCAGGGACAGGGCCAAGAGACCCAGTACTTC
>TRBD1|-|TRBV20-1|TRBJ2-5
CSATRPDRAQETQYF
TGCAGTGCTACCCGTCCGGACAGGGCACAAGAGACCCAGTACTTC
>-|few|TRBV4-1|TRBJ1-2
CASSQGRQAIYGYTF
TGCGCCAGCAGCCAAGGTAGACAGGCTATTTATGGCTACACCTTC
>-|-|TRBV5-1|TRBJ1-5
CASSLGISNQPQHF
TGCGCCAGCAGCTTGGGCATTAGCAATCAGCCCCAGCATTTT
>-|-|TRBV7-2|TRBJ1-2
CASSLDSGFYGYTF
TGTGCCAGCAGCTTAGATTCAGGGTTCTATGGCTACACCTTC
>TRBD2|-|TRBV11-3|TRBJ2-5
CASSQASGPQETQYF
TGTGCCAGCAGCCAGGCTAGCGGGCCCCAAGAGACCCAGTACTTC
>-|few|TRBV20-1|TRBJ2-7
CSASFSTVRDEQYF
TGCAGTGCTAGTTTCTCCACGGTCCGGGACGAGCAGTACTTC
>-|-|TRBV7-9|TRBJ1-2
CASSLWGTAYYGYTF
TGTGCCAGCAGCTTGTGGGGCACGGCTTACTATGGCTACACCTTC
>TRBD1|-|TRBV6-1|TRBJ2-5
CASSARDSDIGAQYF
TGTGCCAGCAGTGCCCGGGACAGCGATATAGGGGCCCAGTACTTC
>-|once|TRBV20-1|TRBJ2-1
CSARDPGWVSNEQFF
TGCAGTGCTAGAGATCCAGGGTGGGTAAGCAATGAGCAGTTCTTC
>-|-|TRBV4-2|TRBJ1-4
CASSQGFENFNEKLFF
TGTGCCAGCAGCCAAGGGTTCGAAAATTTTAATGAAAAACTGTTTTTT
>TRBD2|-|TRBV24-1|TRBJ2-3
CATSLAGTDTQYF
TGTGCCACCAGTCTAGCGGGCACAGATACGCAGTATTTT
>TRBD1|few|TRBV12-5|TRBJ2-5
CASGLGQGETQYF
TGTGCTAGTGGTTTGGGACAGGGAGAGACCCAGTACTTC
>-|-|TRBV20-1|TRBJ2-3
CSVPSSTDTQYF
TGCAGTGTCCCTTCTAGCACAGATACGCAGTATTTT
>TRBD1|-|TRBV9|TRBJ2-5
CASSFRDRLQETQYF
TGTGCCAGCAGCTTCCGGGACAGGCTCCAAGAGACCCAGTACTTC
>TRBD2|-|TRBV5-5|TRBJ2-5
CASSLPDGTSFRETQYF
TGTGCCAGCAGCTTGCCTGACGGGACTAGTTTCCGAGAGACCCAGTACTTC
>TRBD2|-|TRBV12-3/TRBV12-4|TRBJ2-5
CASSPPGGGGYQETQYF
TGTGCCAGCAGTCCTCCCGGTGGCGGGGGGTACCAAGAGACCCAGTACTTC
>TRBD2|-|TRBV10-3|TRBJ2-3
CAIKGLAGITDTQYF
TGTGCCATCAAAGGACTAGCGGGAATCACAGATACGCAGTATTTT
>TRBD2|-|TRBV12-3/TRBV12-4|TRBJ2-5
CASTRRGLAGGGETQYF
TGTGCCAGCACCAGAAGGGGACTAGCGGGGGGTGGAGAGACCCAGTACTTC
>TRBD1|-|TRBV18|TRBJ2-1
CASSPPEGQGTTEQFF
TGTGCCAGCTCACCACCGGAGGGACAGGGAACGACCGAGCAGTTCTTC
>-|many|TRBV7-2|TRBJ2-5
CASSLVGLSQETQYF
TGTGCCAGCAGCTTAGTTGGGTTATCTCAAGAGACCCAGTACTTC
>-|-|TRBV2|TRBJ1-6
CASSDPGNGSPLHF
TGTGCCAGCAGTGACCCAGGAAACGGTTCACCCCTCCACTTT
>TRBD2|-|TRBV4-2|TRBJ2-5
CASSTQRGGETQYF
TGTGCCAGCAGCACACAGCGGGGGGGCGAGACCCAGTACTTC
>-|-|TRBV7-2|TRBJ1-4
CASSGLFNEKLFF
TGTGCCAGCTCGGGACTGTTTAATGAAAAACTGTTTTTT